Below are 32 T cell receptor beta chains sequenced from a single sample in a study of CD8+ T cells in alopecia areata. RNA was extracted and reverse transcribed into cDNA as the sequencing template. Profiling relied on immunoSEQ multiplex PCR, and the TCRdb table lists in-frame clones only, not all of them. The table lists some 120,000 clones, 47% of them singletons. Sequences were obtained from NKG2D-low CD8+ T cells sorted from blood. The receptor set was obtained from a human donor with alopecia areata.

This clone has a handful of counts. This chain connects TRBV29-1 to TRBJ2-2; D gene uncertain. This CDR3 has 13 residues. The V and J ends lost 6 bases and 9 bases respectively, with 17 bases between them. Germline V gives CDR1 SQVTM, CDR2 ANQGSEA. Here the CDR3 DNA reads TGCAGCGTGGGGTCTACCTATCGCCGGGAGCTGTTTTTT. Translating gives CSVGSTYRRELFF.

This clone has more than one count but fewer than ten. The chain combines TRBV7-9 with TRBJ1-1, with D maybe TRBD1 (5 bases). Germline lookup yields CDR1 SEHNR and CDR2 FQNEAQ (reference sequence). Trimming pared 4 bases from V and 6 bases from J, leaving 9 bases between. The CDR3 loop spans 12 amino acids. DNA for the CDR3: TGTGCCAGCAGCTCAGACAGTCCTGAAGCTTTCTTT. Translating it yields CASSSDSPEAFF.

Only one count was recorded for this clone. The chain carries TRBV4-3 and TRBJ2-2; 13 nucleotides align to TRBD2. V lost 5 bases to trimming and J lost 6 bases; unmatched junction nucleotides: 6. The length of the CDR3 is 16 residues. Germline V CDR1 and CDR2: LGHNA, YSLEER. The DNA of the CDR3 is TGCGCCAGCAGCTTGGGACTAGCGGGACGCCCCGGGGAGCTGTTTTTT. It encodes CASSLGLAGRPGELFF.

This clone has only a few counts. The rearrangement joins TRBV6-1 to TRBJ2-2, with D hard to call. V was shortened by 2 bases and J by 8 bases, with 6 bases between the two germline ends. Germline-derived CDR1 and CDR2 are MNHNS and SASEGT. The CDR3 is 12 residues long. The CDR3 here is CASSEYGGELFF. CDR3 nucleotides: TGTGCCAGCAGTGAATACGGTGGGGAGCTGTTTTTT.

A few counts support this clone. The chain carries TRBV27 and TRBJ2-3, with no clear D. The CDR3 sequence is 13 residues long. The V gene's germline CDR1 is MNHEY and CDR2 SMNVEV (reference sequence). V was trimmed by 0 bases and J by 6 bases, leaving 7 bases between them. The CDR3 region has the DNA TGTGCCAGCAGTTTATCGATTAGCGATACGCAGTATTTT. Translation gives CASSLSISDTQYF.

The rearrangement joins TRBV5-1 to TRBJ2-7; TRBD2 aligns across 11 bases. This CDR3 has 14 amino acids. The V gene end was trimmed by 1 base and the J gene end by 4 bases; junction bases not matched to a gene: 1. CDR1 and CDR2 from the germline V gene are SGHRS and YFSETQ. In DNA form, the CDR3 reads TGCGCCAGCAGCTTGACTAGCGGGGGTTACGAGCAGTACTTC. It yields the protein CASSLTSGGYEQYF.

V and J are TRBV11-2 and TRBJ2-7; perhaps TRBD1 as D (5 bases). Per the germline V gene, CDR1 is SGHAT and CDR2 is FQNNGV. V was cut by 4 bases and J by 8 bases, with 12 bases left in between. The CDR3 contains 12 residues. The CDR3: CASSSEWGKQYF. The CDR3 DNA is TGTGCCAGCAGCTCCGAGTGGGGCAAGCAGTACTTC.

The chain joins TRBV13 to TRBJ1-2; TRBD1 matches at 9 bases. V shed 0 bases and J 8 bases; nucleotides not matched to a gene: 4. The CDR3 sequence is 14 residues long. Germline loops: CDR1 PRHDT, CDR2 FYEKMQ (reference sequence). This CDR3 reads CASSLGQGAGGYTF. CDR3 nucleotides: TGTGCCAGCAGCTTAGGACAGGGGGCAGGAGGCTACACCTTC.

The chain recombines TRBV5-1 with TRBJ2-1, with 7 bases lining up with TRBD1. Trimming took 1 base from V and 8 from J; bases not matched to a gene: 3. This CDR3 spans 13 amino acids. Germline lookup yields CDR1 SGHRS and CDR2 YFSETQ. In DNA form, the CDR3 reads TGCGCCAGCAGCTTGACAGGGGCCCATGAGCAGTTCTTC. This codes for CASSLTGAHEQFF. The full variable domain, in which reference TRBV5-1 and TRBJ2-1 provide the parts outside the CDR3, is KAGVTQTPRYLIKTRGQQVTLSCSPISGHRSVSWYQQTPGQGLQFLFEYFSETQRNKGNFPGRFSGRQFSNSRSEMNVSTLELGDSALYLCASSLTGAHEQFFGPGTRLTVL.

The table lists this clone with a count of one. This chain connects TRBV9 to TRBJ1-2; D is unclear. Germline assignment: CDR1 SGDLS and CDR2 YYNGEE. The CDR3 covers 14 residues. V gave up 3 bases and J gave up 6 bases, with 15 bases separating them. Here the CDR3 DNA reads TGTGCCAGCAGCGAGTCCCCGTCCATTGATGGCTACACCTTC. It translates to CASSESPSIDGYTF.

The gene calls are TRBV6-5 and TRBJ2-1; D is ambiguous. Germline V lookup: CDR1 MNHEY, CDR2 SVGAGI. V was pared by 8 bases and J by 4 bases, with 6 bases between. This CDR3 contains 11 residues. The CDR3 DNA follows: TGTGCCAGCTGGGCATACAATGAGCAGTTCTTC. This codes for CASWAYNEQFF.

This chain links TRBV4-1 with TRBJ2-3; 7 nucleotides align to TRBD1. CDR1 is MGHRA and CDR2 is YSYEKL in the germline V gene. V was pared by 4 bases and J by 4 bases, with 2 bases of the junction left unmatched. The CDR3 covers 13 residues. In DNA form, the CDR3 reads TGCGCCAGCAGCCGAGGACAGGCAGATACGCAGTATTTT. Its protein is CASSRGQADTQYF.

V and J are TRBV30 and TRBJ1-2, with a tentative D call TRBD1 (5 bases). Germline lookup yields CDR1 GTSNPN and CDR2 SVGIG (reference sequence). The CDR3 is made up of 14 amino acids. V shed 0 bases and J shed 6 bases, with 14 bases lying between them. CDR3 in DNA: TGTGCCTGGAGTGTACTTACTCTGGGGGATGGCTACACCTTC. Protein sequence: CAWSVLTLGDGYTF.

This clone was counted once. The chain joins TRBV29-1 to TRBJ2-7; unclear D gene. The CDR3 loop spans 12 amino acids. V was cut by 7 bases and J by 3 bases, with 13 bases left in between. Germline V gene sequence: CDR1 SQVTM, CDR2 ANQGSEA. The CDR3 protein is CSGHKDHYEQYF. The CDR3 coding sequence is TGCAGCGGTCATAAGGACCACTACGAGCAGTACTTC.

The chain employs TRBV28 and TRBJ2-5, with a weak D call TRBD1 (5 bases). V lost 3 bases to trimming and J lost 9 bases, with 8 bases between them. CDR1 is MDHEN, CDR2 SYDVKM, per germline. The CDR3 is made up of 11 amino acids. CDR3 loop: CASSFGAAQYF. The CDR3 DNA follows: TGTGCCAGCAGTTTTGGGGCAGCCCAGTACTTC. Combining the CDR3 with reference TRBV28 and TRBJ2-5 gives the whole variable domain DVKVTQSSRYLVKRTGEKVFLECVQDMDHENMFWYRQDPGLGLRLIYFSYDVKMKEKGDIPEGYSVSREKKERFSLILESASTNQTSMYLCASSFGAAQYFGPGTRLLVL.

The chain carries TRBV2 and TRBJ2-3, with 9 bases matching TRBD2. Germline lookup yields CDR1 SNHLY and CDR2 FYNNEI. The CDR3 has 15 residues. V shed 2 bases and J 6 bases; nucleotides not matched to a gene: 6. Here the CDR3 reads CASSEPAGGIDTQYF. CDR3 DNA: TGTGCCAGCAGTGAACCAGCGGGAGGCATTGATACGCAGTATTTT.

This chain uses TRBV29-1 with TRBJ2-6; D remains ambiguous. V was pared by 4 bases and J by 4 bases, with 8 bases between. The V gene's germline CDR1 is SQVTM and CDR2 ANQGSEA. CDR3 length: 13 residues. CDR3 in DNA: TGCAGCGTTGGAGGAACCGGGGCCAACGTCCTGACTTTC. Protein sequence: CSVGGTGANVLTF.

The DNA of the CDR3 is TGTGCGGGACGAGGGGCCCACGAGCAGTACTTC. It translates to CAGRGAHEQYF. This sequence joins TRBV30 and TRBJ2-7; tentatively, D is TRBD1 or TRBD2 (5 bases each). The germline CDR1 and CDR2 sequences are GTSNPN and SVGIG (reference sequence). There are 11 residues in the CDR3. The variable domain in full, with the rest retrieved from reference TRBV30 and TRBJ2-7, is SQTIHQWPATLVQPVGSPLSLECTVEGTSNPNLYWYRQAAGRGLQLLFYSVGIGQISSEVPQNLSASRPQDRQFILSSKKLLLSDSGFYLCAGRGAHEQYFGPGTRLTVT.

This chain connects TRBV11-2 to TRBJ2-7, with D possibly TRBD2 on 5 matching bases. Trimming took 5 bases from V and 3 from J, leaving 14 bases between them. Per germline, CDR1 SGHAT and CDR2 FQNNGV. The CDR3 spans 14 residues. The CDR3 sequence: CASSPGGQFYEQYF. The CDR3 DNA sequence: TGTGCCAGCAGCCCCGGCGGGCAATTCTACGAGCAGTACTTC.

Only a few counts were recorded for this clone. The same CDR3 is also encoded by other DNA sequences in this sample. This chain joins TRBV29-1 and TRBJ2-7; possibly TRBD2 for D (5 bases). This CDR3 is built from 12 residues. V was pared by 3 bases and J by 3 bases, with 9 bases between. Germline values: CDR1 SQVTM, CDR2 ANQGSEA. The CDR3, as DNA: TGCAGCGTTGATTCCGGGAACTACGAGCAGTACTTC. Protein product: CSVDSGNYEQYF.

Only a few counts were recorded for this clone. CDR3 nucleotide sequence: TGTGCCATGATTAACAGGGGGTCCGAGCAGTACTTC. This translates into CAMINRGSEQYF. The chain employs TRBV2 and TRBJ2-7; 8 nucleotides line up with TRBD1. Germline CDR1 SNHLY, CDR2 FYNNEI. This CDR3 spans 12 amino acids. The junction had 8 bases not matched to a gene; V was cut back by 10 bases and J by 6 bases.

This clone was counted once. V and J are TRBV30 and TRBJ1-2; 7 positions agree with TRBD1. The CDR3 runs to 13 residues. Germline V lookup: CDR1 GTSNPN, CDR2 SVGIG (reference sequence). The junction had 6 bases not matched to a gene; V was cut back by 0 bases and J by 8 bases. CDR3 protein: CAWSVNQGEGYTF. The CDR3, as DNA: TGTGCCTGGAGTGTGAATCAGGGGGAGGGCTACACCTTC.

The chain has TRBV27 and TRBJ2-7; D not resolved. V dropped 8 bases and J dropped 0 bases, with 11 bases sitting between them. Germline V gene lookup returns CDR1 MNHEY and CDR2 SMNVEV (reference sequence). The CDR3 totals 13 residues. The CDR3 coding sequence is TGTGCCAGCTGGAGCCCTAGCTCCTACGAGCAGTACTTC. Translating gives CASWSPSSYEQYF.

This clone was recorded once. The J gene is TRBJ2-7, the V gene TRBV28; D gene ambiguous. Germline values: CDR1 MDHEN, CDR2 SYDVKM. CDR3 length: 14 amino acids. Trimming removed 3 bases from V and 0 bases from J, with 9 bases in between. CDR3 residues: CASSFGQISYEQYF. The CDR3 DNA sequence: TGTGCCAGCAGTTTCGGTCAGATCTCCTACGAGCAGTACTTC. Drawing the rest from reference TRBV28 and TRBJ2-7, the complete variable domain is DVKVTQSSRYLVKRTGEKVFLECVQDMDHENMFWYRQDPGLGLRLIYFSYDVKMKEKGDIPEGYSVSREKKERFSLILESASTNQTSMYLCASSFGQISYEQYFGPGTRLTVT.

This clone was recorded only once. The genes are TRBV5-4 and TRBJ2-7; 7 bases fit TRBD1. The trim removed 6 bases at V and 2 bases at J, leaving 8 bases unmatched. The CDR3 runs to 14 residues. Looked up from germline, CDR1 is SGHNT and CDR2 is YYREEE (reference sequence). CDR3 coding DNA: TGTGCCAGCAACCTGAGGGACAGCCCCTACGAGCAGTACTTC. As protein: CASNLRDSPYEQYF.

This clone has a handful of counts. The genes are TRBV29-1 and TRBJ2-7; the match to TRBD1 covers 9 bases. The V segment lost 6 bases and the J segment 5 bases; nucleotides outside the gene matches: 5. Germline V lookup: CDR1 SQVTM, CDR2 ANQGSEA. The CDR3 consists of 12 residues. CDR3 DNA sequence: TGCAGCGTGCGGGACAGGGAACACGAGCAGTACTTC. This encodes CSVRDREHEQYF.

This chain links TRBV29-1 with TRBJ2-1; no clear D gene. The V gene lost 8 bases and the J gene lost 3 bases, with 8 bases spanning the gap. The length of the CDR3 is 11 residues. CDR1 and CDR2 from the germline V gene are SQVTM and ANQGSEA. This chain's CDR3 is CSLYSYNEQFF. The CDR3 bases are TGCAGCCTTTACAGCTACAATGAGCAGTTCTTC.

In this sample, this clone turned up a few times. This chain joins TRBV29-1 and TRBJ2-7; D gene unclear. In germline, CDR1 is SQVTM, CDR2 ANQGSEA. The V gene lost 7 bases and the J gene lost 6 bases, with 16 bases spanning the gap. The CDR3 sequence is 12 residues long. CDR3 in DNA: TGCAGCGCCTCCTTCCCGGGTCTCGAGCAGTACTTC. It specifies CSASFPGLEQYF.

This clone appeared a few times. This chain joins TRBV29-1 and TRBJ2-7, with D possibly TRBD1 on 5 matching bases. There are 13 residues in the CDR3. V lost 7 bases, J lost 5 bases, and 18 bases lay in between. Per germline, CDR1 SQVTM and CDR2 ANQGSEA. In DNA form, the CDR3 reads TGCAGCGCCCTGACCGGACACGCGCACGAGCAGTACTTC. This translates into CSALTGHAHEQYF.

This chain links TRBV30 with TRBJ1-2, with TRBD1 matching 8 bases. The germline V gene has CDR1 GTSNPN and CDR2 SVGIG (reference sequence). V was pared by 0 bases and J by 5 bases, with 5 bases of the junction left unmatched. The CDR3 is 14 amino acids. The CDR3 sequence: CAWSVQGESYGYTF. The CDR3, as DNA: TGTGCCTGGAGTGTACAGGGGGAGTCATATGGCTACACCTTC. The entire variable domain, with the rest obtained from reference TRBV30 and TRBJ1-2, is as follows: SQTIHQWPATLVQPVGSPLSLECTVEGTSNPNLYWYRQAAGRGLQLLFYSVGIGQISSEVPQNLSASRPQDRQFILSSKKLLLSDSGFYLCAWSVQGESYGYTFGSGTRLTVV.

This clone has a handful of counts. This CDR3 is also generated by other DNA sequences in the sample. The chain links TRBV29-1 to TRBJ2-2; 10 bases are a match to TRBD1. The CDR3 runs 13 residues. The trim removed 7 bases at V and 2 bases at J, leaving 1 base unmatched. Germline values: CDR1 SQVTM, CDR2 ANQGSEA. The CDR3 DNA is TGCAGCGGACAGGGGGCTAACACCGGGGAGCTGTTTTTT. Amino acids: CSGQGANTGELFF.

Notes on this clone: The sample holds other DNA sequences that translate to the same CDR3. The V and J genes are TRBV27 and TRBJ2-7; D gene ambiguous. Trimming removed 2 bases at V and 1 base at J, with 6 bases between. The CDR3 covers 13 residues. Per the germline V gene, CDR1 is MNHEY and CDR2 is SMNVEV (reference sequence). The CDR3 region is CASSLKASYEQYF. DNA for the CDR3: TGTGCCAGCAGTTTAAAGGCGTCCTACGAGCAGTACTTC.